A single sample gave rise to the 28 T cell receptor beta chains below, sequenced in a study of cytomegalovirus exposure and HLA in healthy donors. The PCR was carried out with 60 Vbeta primers and 13 Jbeta primers. Clones were read by immunoSEQ multiplex PCR, and TCRdb kept only the in-frame ones, dropping some. This table has about 120,000 clones, roughly 86% appearing once. Material: PBMCs. These receptors were taken from a man aged 35-49 years in good health and CMV-seronegative.

This chain uses TRBV6-5 with TRBJ1-1; TRBD1 is a possible D gene (5 bases). This CDR3 spans 12 amino acids. CDR1 is MNHEY and CDR2 is SVGAGI in the germline V gene. The V and J ends lost 11 bases and 1 base respectively, with 11 bases between them. The CDR3 nucleotides are TGTGCCGCGACAGCGCCGAACACTGAAGCTTTCTTT. It yields the protein CAATAPNTEAFF.

This clone came up a few times. This chain uses TRBV5-4 with TRBJ2-6; the match to TRBD1 covers 8 bases. Germline V gene sequence: CDR1 SGHNT, CDR2 YYREEE (reference sequence). The CDR3 sequence is 19 residues long. Trimming at V came to 3 bases and at J to 0 bases, leaving 11 bases not matched to a gene. CDR3 nucleotides: TGTGCCAGCAGCTCTGCACCGGGACAGGTGGTCTCTGGGGCCAACGTCCTGACTTTC. Amino acids: CASSSAPGQVVSGANVLTF. The whole variable domain, remainder taken from reference TRBV5-4 and TRBJ2-6, is ETGVTQSPTHLIKTRGQQVTLRCSSQSGHNTVSWYQQALGQGPQFIFQYYREEENGRGNFPPRFSGLQFPNYSSELNVNALELDDSALYLCASSSAPGQVVSGANVLTFGAGSRLTVL.

The genes are TRBV6-6 and TRBJ1-5; 8 bases line up with TRBD1. CDR3 length equals 15 residues. The V gene end was trimmed by 2 bases and the J gene end by 4 bases; junction bases not matched to a gene: 4. The germline V gene encodes CDR1 MNHNY and CDR2 SVGAGI (reference sequence). The chain's CDR3 is CASSYGGTGNQPQHF. The CDR3 nucleotides read TGTGCCAGCAGTTACGGGGGGACAGGAAATCAGCCCCAGCATTTT.

The chain links TRBV15 to TRBJ2-1; D possibly corresponds to TRBD2 (7 bases). CDR1 and CDR2 (germline): LNHNV, YYDKDF (reference sequence). The CDR3 runs to 16 residues. V was shortened by 4 bases and J by 9 bases, with 22 bases between the two germline ends. CDR3 DNA: TGTGCCACCAGCACCCGTAGGGGGGGGGTCGATGGTGAGCAGTTCTTC. It translates to CATSTRRGGVDGEQFF. The full variable domain, completed using reference TRBV15 and TRBJ2-1, is DAMVIQNPRYQVTQFGKPVTLSCSQTLNHNVMYWYQQKSSQAPKLLFHYYDKDFNNEADTPDNFQSRRPNTSFCFLDIRSPGLGDTAMYLCATSTRRGGVDGEQFFGPGTRLTVL.

The V gene is TRBV5-4, the J gene TRBJ1-1, with 7 bases lining up with TRBD1. V trimming: 1 base; J trimming: 0 bases; junction bases outside the gene matches: 9. Per germline, CDR1 SGHNT and CDR2 YYREEE (reference sequence). The CDR3 contains 17 residues. The CDR3 here is CASSLYRGGQVNTEAFF. The CDR3 DNA reads as TGTGCCAGCAGCTTGTACAGGGGAGGTCAGGTGAACACTGAAGCTTTCTTT.

The chain has TRBV9 and TRBJ2-3; 8 positions agree with TRBD2. Germline V gene data show CDR1 as SGDLS and CDR2 as YYNGEE. The CDR3 covers 15 residues. After removal of 4 bases from V and 5 bases from J, the junction contained 9 bases not matched to a gene. The CDR3 nucleotides read TGTGCCAGCAGCCCCTACGGGGGGGCGCAAGATACGCAGTATTTT. It yields the protein CASSPYGGAQDTQYF.

This sequence joins TRBV6-5 and TRBJ2-5; D may be TRBD2 (5 bases). This CDR3 region has 15 residues. Between the trimmed V and J ends, which lost 6 bases and 4 bases, there was a span of 18 bases. CDR1 is MNHEY and CDR2 is SVGAGI in the germline V gene. CDR3 residues: CASSRNILVVETQYF. CDR3 DNA sequence: TGTGCCAGCAGCCGGAATATACTAGTAGTAGAGACCCAGTACTTC.

The rearrangement links TRBV28 to TRBJ2-5; D is possibly TRBD1 (6 bases). CDR1 is MDHEN and CDR2 is SYDVKM in the germline V gene. V lost 7 bases to trimming and J lost 1 base, with 10 bases between them. The CDR3 has 13 residues. CDR3: CASIQGGQETQYF. The CDR3 nucleotides read TGTGCCAGCATCCAAGGGGGCCAAGAGACCCAGTACTTC.

This sequence joins TRBV6-1 and TRBJ1-5; TRBD1 is a possible D gene (5 bases). The CDR3 is 13 amino acids. Germline V CDR1 and CDR2: MNHNS, SASEGT. V was cut by 4 bases and J by 6 bases, with 10 bases left in between. The CDR3 DNA follows: TGTGCCAGCAGTGTCCAGGGCACTCAGCCCCAGCATTTT. The encoded protein is CASSVQGTQPQHF.

The chain recombines TRBV15 with TRBJ2-7; D is unresolved. Germline CDR1 is LNHNV and CDR2 is YYDKDF (reference sequence). V was trimmed by 0 bases and J by 3 bases, leaving 3 bases between them. This CDR3 region has 12 residues. The CDR3 loop reads CATSRDYYEQYF. CDR3 bases: TGTGCCACCAGCAGAGATTACTACGAGCAGTACTTC.

This clone was observed once. The chain links TRBV11-2 to TRBJ2-1, with TRBD2 matching over 10 bases. The CDR3 is made up of 16 amino acids. V shed 4 bases, J shed 4 bases, and the junction held 7 bases outside the gene matches. From germline, CDR1 is SGHAT and CDR2 FQNNGV. The CDR3 bases are TGTGCCAGCAGCTCCGTAGTAGCGGGGGGATACAATGAGCAGTTCTTC. Translating it yields CASSSVVAGGYNEQFF.

The chain employs TRBV11-1 and TRBJ1-5; TRBD1 matches at 9 bases. Germline CDR1 and CDR2: SGHAT and FQDESV (reference sequence). The CDR3 length is 17 residues. V lost 5 bases, J lost 0 bases, and 8 bases stayed unmatched. The CDR3 loop is CASSKPGQGYSNQPQHF. DNA for the CDR3: TGTGCCAGCAGCAAGCCGGGACAGGGTTATAGCAATCAGCCCCAGCATTTT.

This clone qualifies as medium-sized. The gene calls are TRBV5-6 and TRBJ1-2, with D unresolved. The CDR3 covers 13 residues. Trimming removed 4 bases from V and 3 bases from J, with 10 bases in between. Germline values: CDR1 SGHDT, CDR2 YYEEEE. The CDR3 coding sequence is TGTGCCAGCAGCATAACAGTAGACTATGGCTACACCTTC. It is translated as CASSITVDYGYTF.

The chain carries TRBV25-1 and TRBJ2-7; possibly TRBD2 for D (5 bases). This CDR3 is built from 14 residues. Trimming cost V 1 base and J 3 bases, with 10 bases left between them. Germline values: CDR1 MGHDK, CDR2 SYGVNS. The CDR3 region is CASSEWGDYYEQYF. In DNA form, the CDR3 reads TGTGCCAGCAGTGAATGGGGAGATTACTACGAGCAGTACTTC.

This CDR3 reads CASRGDRVGNQPQHF. The CDR3 bases are TGTGCCAGTAGAGGGGACAGGGTTGGGAATCAGCCCCAGCATTTT. The V gene is TRBV19, the J gene TRBJ1-5, with 9 bases matching TRBD1. The CDR3 is 15 residues long. Germline CDR1 and CDR2: LNHDA and SQIVND (reference sequence). After removal of 6 bases from V and 4 bases from J, the junction contained 7 bases not matched to a gene. The complete variable domain, with remaining parts taken from reference TRBV19 and TRBJ1-5, reads DGGITQSPKYLFRKEGQNVTLSCEQNLNHDAMYWYRQDPGQGLRLIYYSQIVNDFQKGDIAEGYSVSREKKESFPLTVTSAQKNPTAFYLCASRGDRVGNQPQHFGDGTRLSIL.

Concerning this clone itself: Other DNA sequences in this sample translate to the same CDR3. This chain connects TRBV28 to TRBJ1-1; D is undetermined. Germline V lookup: CDR1 MDHEN, CDR2 SYDVKM. The V gene lost 1 base and the J gene lost 0 bases, with 3 bases spanning the gap. The CDR3 runs to 13 residues. The DNA for the CDR3 is TGTGCCAGCAGTTTATCCGTGAACACTGAAGCTTTCTTT. It encodes CASSLSVNTEAFF.

This rearrangement joins TRBV5-1 to TRBJ1-4, with D possibly TRBD1 on 6 matching bases. Germline loops: CDR1 SGHRS, CDR2 YFSETQ. V dropped 0 bases and J dropped 3 bases, with 9 bases sitting between them. The CDR3 covers 15 residues. The CDR3, as DNA: TGCGCCAGCAGCTTGGTAGGACAGCCTAATGAAAAACTGTTTTTT. Protein product: CASSLVGQPNEKLFF.

This clone has only a few counts. The rearrangement uses TRBV7-8 and TRBJ2-1, with D possibly matching TRBD2 (5 bases). V lost 8 bases and J lost 6, with 8 bases in between. CDR1 is SGHVS and CDR2 is FQNEAQ in the germline V gene. This CDR3 contains 11 residues. Here the CDR3 DNA reads TGTGCCAGCTACCGGGGCAATGAGCAGTTCTTC. Translating gives CASYRGNEQFF.

This chain links TRBV6-1 with TRBJ2-7, with 7 bases that match TRBD1. The length of the CDR3 is 13 residues. From germline, CDR1 is MNHNS and CDR2 SASEGT. DNA of the CDR3: TGTGCTTCCCACGAGGGGGCGACCTACGAGCAGTACTTC. Amino acids: CASHEGATYEQYF.

V usage is TRBV28 and J usage is TRBJ1-2, with D maybe TRBD1 (5 bases). The V end was cut by 9 bases, the J end by 4 bases, with 15 bases between. Germline CDR1 reads MDHEN; CDR2 reads SYDVKM. The length of the CDR3 is 13 residues. CDR3 nucleotides: TGTGCCAGTCGTCGGGGGAGAATCTATGGCTACACCTTC. Its protein is CASRRGRIYGYTF.

This chain joins TRBV6-1 and TRBJ1-1, with D perhaps matching TRBD1 (5 bases). Germline V gene data show CDR1 as MNHNS and CDR2 as SASEGT. Trimming cost V 8 bases and J 6 bases, with 16 bases left between them. This CDR3 has 13 residues. CDR3 in amino acids: CASGAVRGAEAFF. In nucleotides, the CDR3 is TGTGCCAGCGGGGCCGTGCGAGGAGCTGAAGCTTTCTTT.

This clone has a handful of counts. The rearrangement joins TRBV9 to TRBJ2-7, with D perhaps matching TRBD1 (6 bases). The CDR3 has 12 residues. Germline CDR1 is SGDLS and CDR2 is YYNGEE. Trimming shortened V by 0 bases and J by 9 bases, and 10 bases separated the two germline ends. CDR3 sequence: CASSVGGLPQYF. CDR3 nucleotides: TGTGCCAGCAGCGTAGGGGGGCTCCCGCAGTACTTC.

This rearrangement joins TRBV4-1 to TRBJ2-1, with 9 bases fitting TRBD2. This CDR3 is 16 amino acids long. The germline V gene encodes CDR1 MGHRA and CDR2 YSYEKL. J gave up 2 bases and V 2 bases, and 4 bases lay outside the gene matches. The CDR3 here is CASSQIGGGAYNEQFF. The CDR3 DNA is TGCGCCAGCAGCCAAATCGGCGGGGGGGCCTACAATGAGCAGTTCTTC.

This clone was counted a few times. The rearrangement links TRBV28 to TRBJ2-2; D possibly corresponds to TRBD1 (5 bases). The CDR3 is 14 residues long. The germline V gene has CDR1 MDHEN and CDR2 SYDVKM. V lost 4 bases and J lost 8, with 14 bases in between. The CDR3 spells CASSSDRGRGELFF. CDR3 DNA sequence: TGTGCCAGCAGTTCCGACAGAGGCAGGGGGGAGCTGTTTTTT.

Remarks on this clone: Distinct nucleotide sequences in the sample also encode this CDR3. The genes are TRBV5-1 and TRBJ2-1, with 12 bases aligning to TRBD2. V dropped 6 bases and J dropped 7; count of bases not matched to a gene: 8. Germline CDR1 SGHRS, CDR2 YFSETQ. CDR3 length equals 15 residues. CDR3 loop: CASTPLAGGPNEQFF. The CDR3 DNA is TGCGCCAGCACCCCTCTAGCGGGGGGGCCTAATGAGCAGTTCTTC.

V usage is TRBV7-8 and J usage is TRBJ1-2; no clear D. The CDR3 contains 14 residues. Looked up from germline, CDR1 is SGHVS and CDR2 is FQNEAQ. V was trimmed by 8 bases and J by 0 bases, leaving 13 bases between them. Written as DNA, the CDR3 is TGTGCCAGCGGCTACAGCACCACTAACTATGGCTACACCTTC. The encoded protein is CASGYSTTNYGYTF. The full variable domain, its missing parts supplied by reference TRBV7-8 and TRBJ1-2, is GAGVSQSPRYKVAKRGQDVALRCDPISGHVSLFWYQQALGQGPEFLTYFQNEAQLDKSGLPSDRFFAERPEGSVSTLKIQRTQQEDSAVYLCASGYSTTNYGYTFGSGTRLTVV.

The chain employs TRBV28 and TRBJ1-2; perhaps TRBD1 as D (5 bases). The CDR3 runs to 14 residues. Per germline, CDR1 MDHEN and CDR2 SYDVKM. With 3 bases removed from V and 4 bases from J, the gap between germline ends came to 12 bases. The DNA for the CDR3 is TGTGCCAGCAGTTTTCGACAGATCGGCTATGGCTACACCTTC. Its translation is CASSFRQIGYGYTF.

The chain carries TRBV7-2 and TRBJ2-3; TRBD1 matches at 10 bases. CDR3 length: 18 amino acids. With 3 bases clipped from V and 1 base from J, the junction kept 10 bases outside the gene matches. From germline, CDR1 is SGHTA and CDR2 FQGNSA. The CDR3 is CASSFNGDRGSRTDTQYF. The CDR3 bases are TGTGCCAGCAGCTTTAACGGGGACAGGGGTTCCCGCACAGATACGCAGTATTTT.